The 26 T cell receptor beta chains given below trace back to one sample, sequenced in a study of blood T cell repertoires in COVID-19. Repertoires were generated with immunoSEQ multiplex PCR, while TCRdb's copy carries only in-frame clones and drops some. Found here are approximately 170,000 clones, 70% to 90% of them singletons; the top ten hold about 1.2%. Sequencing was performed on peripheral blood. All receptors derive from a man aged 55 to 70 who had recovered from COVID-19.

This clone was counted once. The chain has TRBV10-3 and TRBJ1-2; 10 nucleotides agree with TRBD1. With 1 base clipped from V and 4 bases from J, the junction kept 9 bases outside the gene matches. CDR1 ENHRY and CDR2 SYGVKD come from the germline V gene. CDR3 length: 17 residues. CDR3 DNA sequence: TGTGCCATCAGTGAGTTGGGACAGGGGACCTCTAGCTATGGCTACACCTTC. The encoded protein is CAISELGQGTSSYGYTF.

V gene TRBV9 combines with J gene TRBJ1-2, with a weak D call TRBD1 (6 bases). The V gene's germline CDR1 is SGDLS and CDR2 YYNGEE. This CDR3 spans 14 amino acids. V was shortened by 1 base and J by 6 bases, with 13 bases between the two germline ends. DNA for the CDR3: TGTGCCAGCAGCGTACAATCTAAGGGGGATGGCTACACCTTC. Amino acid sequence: CASSVQSKGDGYTF.

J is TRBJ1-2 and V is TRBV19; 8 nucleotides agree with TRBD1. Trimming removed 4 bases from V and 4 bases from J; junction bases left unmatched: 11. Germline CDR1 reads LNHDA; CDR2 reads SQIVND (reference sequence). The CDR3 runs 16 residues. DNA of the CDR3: TGTGCCAGTAGTACACCAAACCCCGGGACAGGCTATGGCTACACCTTC. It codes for CASSTPNPGTGYGYTF. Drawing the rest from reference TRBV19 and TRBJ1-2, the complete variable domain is DGGITQSPKYLFRKEGQNVTLSCEQNLNHDAMYWYRQDPGQGLRLIYYSQIVNDFQKGDIAEGYSVSREKKESFPLTVTSAQKNPTAFYLCASSTPNPGTGYGYTFGSGTRLTVV.

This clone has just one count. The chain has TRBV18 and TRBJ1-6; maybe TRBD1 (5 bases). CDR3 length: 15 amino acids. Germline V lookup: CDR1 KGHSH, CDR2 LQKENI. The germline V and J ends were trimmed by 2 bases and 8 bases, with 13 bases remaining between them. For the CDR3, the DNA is TGTGCCAGCTCACCAGCAGGGAGGAAAGATTCACCCCTCCACTTT. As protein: CASSPAGRKDSPLHF.

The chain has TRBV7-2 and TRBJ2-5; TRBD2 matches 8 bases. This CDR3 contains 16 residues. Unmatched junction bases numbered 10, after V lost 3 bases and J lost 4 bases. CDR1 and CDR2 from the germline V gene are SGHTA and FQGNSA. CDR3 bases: TGTGCCAGCAGCTTGTCCGGATTAGCGGGGAGAGAGACCCAGTACTTC. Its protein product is CASSLSGLAGRETQYF.

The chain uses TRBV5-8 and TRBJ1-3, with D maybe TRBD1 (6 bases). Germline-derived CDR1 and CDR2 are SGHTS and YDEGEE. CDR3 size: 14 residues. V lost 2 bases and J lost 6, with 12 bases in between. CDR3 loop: CASSFGQLLNTIYF. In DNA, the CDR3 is TGTGCCAGCAGCTTCGGACAGCTTTTAAACACCATATATTTT.

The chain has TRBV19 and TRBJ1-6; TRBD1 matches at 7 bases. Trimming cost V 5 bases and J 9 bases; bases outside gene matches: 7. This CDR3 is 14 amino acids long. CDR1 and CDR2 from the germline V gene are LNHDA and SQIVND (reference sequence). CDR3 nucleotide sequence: TGTGCCAGTAGTCCCCGACAGGGAGCTTCACCCCTCCACTTT. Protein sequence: CASSPRQGASPLHF.

The CDR3 loop is CASSVAGGDTEAFF. The CDR3 DNA sequence: TGTGCCAGCAGCGTAGCCGGGGGTGACACTGAAGCTTTCTTT. The rearrangement joins TRBV9 to TRBJ1-1; a weak D match, TRBD1 (5 bases). The CDR3 has 14 amino acids. CDR1 and CDR2 (germline): SGDLS, YYNGEE. Trimming removed 0 bases at V and 3 bases at J, with 9 bases between.

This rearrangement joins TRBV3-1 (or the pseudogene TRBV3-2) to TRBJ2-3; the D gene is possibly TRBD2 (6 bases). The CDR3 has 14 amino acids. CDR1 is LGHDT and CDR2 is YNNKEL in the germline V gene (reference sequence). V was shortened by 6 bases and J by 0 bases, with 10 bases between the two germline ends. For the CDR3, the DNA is TGTGCCAGCAGGTCTAGCGAAAGCACAGATACGCAGTATTTT. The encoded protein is CASRSSESTDTQYF.

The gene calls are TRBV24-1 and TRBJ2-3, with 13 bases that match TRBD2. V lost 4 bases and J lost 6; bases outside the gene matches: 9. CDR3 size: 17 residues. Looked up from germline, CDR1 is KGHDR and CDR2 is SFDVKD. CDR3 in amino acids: CATSDPGTSGTPDTQYF. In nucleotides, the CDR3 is TGTGCCACCAGTGACCCCGGGACTAGCGGGACCCCCGATACGCAGTATTTT.

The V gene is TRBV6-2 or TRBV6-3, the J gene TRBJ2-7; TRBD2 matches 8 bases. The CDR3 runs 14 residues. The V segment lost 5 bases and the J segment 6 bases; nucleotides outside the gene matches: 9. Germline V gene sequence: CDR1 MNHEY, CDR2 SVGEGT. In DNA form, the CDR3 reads TGTGCCAGCAGTCTTCGGGGGGGAATCGGCGAGCAGTACTTC. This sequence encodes CASSLRGGIGEQYF.

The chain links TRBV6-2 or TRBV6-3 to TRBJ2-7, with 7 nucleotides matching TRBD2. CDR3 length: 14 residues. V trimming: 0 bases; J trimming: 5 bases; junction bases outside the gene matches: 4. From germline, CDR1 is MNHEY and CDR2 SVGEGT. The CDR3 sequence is CASSYSGLVNEQYF. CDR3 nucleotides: TGTGCCAGCAGTTACTCAGGACTAGTTAACGAGCAGTACTTC.

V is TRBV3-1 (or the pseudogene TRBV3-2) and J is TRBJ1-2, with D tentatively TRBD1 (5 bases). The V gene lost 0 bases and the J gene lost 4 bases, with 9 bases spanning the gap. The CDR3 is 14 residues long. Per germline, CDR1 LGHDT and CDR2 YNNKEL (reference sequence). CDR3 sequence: CASSQDRVGYGYTF. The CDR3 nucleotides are TGTGCCAGCAGCCAAGACAGGGTGGGCTATGGCTACACCTTC.

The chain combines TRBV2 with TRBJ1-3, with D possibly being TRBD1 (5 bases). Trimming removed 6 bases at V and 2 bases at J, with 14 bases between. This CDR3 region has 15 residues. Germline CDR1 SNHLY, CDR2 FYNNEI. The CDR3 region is CASRPGGGTGNTIYF. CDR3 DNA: TGTGCCAGCAGACCAGGCGGGGGGACTGGAAACACCATATATTTT.

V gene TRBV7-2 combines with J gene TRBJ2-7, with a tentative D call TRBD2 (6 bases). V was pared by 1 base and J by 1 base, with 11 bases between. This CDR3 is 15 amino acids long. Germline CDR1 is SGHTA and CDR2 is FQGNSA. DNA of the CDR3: TGTGCCAGCAGCTTAGTTGGGGACTTATCCTACGAGCAGTACTTC. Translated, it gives CASSLVGDLSYEQYF.

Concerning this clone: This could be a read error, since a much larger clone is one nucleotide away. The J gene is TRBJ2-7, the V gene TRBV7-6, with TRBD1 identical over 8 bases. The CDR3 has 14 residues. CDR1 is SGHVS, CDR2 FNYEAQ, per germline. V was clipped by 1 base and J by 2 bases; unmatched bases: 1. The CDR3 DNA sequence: TGTGCCAGCAGCTTAGGGACAGGGACCTACGAGCAGTACTTC. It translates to CASSLGTGTYEQYF.

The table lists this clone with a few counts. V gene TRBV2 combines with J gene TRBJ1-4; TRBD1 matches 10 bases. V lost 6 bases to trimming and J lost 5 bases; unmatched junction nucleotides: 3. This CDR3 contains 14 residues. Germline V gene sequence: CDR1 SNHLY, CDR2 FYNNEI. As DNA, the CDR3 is TGTGCCAGCAGCGACAGGGGGCGAAATGAAAAACTGTTTTTT. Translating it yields CASSDRGRNEKLFF.

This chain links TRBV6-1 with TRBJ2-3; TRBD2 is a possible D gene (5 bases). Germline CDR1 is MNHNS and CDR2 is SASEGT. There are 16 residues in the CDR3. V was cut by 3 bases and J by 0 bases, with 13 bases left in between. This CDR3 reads CASSDPSSPSTDTQYF. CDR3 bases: TGTGCCAGCAGTGACCCTAGCAGCCCTAGCACAGATACGCAGTATTTT.

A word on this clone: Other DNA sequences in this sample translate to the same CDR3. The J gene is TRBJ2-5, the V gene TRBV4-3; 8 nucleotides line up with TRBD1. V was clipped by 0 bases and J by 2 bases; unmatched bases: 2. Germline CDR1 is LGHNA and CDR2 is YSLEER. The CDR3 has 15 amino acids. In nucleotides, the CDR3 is TGCGCCAGCAGCCAAGACTACAGGGGGCAAGAGACCCAGTACTTC. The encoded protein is CASSQDYRGQETQYF.

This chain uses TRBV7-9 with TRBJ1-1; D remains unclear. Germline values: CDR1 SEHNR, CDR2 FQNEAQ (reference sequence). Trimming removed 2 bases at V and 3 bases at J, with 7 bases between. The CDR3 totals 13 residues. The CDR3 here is CASSLQRDTEAFF. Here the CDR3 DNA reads TGTGCCAGCAGCTTACAGCGCGACACTGAAGCTTTCTTT.

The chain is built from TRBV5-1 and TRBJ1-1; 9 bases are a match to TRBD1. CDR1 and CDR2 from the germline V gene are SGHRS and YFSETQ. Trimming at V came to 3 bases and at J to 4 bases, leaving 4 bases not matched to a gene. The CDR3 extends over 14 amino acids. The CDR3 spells CASSYSTGGTEAFF. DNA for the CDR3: TGCGCCAGCAGCTACTCGACAGGGGGCACTGAAGCTTTCTTT. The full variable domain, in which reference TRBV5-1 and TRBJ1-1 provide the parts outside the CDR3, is KAGVTQTPRYLIKTRGQQVTLSCSPISGHRSVSWYQQTPGQGLQFLFEYFSETQRNKGNFPGRFSGRQFSNSRSEMNVSTLELGDSALYLCASSYSTGGTEAFFGQGTRLTVV.

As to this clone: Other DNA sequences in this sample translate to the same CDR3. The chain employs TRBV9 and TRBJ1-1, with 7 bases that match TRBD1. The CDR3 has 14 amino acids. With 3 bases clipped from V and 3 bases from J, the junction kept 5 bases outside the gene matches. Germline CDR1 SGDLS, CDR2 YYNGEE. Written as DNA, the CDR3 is TGTGCCAGCAGCGCGAACAGGGGTGACACTGAAGCTTTCTTT. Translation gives CASSANRGDTEAFF.

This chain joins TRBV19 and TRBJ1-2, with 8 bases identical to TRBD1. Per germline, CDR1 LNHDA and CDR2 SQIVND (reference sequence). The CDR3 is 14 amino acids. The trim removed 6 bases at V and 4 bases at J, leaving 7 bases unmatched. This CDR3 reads CASRSDRGFYGYTF. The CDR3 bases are TGTGCCAGTAGAAGTGACAGGGGTTTCTATGGCTACACCTTC.

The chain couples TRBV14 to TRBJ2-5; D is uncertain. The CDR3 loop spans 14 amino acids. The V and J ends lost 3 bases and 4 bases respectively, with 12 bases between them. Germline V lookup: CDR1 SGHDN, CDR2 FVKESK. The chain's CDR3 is CASSQSLVAETQYF. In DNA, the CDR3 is TGTGCCAGCAGCCAGTCCTTGGTGGCAGAGACCCAGTACTTC. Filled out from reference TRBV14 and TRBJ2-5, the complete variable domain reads EAGVTQFPSHSVIEKGQTVTLRCDPISGHDNLYWYRRVMGKEIKFLLHFVKESKQDESGMPNNRFLAERTGGTYSTLKVQPAELEDSGVYFCASSQSLVAETQYFGPGTRLLVL.

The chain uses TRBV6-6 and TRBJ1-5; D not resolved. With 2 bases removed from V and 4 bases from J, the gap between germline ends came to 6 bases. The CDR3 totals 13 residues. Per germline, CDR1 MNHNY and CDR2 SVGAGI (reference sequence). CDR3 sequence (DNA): TGTGCCAGCAGTTACGGGCATAATCAGCCCCAGCATTTT. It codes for CASSYGHNQPQHF.

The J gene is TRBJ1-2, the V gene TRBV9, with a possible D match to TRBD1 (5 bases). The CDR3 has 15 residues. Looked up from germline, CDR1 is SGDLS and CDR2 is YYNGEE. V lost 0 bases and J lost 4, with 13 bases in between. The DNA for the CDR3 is TGTGCCAGCAGCGTAGAATTGACAGCTGTCTATGGCTACACCTTC. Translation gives CASSVELTAVYGYTF.